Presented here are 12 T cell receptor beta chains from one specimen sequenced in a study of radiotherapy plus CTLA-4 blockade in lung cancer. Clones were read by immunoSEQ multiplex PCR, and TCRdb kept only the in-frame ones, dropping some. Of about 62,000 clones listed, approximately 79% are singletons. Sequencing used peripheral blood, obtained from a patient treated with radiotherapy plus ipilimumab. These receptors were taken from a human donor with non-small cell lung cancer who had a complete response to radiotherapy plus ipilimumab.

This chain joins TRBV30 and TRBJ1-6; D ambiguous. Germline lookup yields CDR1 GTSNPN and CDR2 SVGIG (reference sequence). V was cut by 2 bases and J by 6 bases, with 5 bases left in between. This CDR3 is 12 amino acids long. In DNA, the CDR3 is TGTGCCTGGAGTTCGGGTAATTCACCCCTCCACTTT. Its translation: CAWSSGNSPLHF.

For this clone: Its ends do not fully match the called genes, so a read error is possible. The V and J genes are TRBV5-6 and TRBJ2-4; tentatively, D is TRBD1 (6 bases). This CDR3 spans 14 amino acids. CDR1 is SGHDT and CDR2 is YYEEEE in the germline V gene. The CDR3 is CASSHRGYENIQCF. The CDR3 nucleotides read TGTGCCAGCAGCCATAGGGGGTACGAAAACATTCAGTGCTTC.

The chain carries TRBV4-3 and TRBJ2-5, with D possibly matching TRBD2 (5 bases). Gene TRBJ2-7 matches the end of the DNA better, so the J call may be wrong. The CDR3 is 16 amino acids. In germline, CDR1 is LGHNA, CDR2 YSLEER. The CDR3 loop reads CASSQGLSLTTYEQYF. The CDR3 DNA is TGCGCCAGCAGCCAAGGACTATCCTTGACAACCTACGAGCAGTACTTC.

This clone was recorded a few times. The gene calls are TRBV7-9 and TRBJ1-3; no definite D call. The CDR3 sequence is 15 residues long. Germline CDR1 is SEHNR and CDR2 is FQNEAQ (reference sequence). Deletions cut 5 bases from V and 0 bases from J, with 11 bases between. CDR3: CASSPHIFSGNTIYF. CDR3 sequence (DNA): TGTGCCAGCAGCCCTCACATATTCTCTGGAAACACCATATATTTT.

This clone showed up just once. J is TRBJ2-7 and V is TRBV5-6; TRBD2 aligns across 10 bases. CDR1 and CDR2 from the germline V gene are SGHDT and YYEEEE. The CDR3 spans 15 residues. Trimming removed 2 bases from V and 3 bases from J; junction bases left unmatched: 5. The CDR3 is CASSLFSSGGYEQYF. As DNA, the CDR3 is TGTGCCAGCAGCTTATTTTCTAGCGGGGGCTACGAGCAGTACTTC. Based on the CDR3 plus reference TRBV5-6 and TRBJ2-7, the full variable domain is DAGVTQSPTHLIKTRGQQVTLRCSPKSGHDTVSWYQQALGQGPQFIFQYYEEEERQRGNFPDRFSGHQFPNYSSELNVNALLLGDSALYLCASSLFSSGGYEQYFGPGTRLTVT.

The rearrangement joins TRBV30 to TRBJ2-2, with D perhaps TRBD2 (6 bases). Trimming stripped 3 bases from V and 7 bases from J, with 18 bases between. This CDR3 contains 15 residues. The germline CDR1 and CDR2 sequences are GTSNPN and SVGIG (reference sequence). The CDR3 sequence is CAWSGAWRDIGELFF. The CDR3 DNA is TGTGCCTGGAGCGGGGCGTGGCGGGATATCGGGGAGCTGTTTTTT.

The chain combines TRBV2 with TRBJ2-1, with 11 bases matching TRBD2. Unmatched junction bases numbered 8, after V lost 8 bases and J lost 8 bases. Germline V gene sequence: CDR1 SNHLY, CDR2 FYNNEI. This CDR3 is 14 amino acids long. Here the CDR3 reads CASLGLAGGDEQFF. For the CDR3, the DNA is TGTGCCAGCCTCGGGCTAGCGGGGGGAGATGAGCAGTTCTTC.

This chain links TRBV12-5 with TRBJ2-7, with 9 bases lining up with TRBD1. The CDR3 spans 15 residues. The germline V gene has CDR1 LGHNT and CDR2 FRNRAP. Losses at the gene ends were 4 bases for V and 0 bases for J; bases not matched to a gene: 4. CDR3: CASGSGQGGSYEQYF. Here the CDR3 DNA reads TGTGCTAGTGGTTCGGGACAGGGCGGCTCCTACGAGCAGTACTTC.

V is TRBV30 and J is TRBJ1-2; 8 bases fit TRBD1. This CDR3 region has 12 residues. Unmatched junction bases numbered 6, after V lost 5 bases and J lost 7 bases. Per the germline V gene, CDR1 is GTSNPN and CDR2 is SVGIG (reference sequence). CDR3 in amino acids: CAWDRGVGGYTF. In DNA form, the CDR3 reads TGTGCCTGGGACAGGGGCGTAGGTGGCTACACCTTC.

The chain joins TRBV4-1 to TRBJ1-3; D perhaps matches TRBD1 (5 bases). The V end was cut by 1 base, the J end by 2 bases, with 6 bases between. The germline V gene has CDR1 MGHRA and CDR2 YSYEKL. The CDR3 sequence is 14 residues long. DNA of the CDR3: TGCGCCAGCAGCCAAGCGACAGCTGGAAACACCATATATTTT. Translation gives CASSQATAGNTIYF.

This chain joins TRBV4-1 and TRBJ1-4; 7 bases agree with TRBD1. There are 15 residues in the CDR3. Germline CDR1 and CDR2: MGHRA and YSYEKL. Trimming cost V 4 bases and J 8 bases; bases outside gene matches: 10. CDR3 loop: CASSRTGTFLEKLFF. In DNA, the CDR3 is TGCGCCAGCAGCCGGACAGGCACCTTCCTAGAAAAACTGTTTTTT.

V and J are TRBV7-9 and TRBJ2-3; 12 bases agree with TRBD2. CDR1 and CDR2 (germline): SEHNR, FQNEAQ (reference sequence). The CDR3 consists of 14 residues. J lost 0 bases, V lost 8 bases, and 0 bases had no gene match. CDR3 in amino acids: CASLAGGSTDTQYF. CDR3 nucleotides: TGTGCCAGCCTAGCGGGAGGGAGCACAGATACGCAGTATTTT.